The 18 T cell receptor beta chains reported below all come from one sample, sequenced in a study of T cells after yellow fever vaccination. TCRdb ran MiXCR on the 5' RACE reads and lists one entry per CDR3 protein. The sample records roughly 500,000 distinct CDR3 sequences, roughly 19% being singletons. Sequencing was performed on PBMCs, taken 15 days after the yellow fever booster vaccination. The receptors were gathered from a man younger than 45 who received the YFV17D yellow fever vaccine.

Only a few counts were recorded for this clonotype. CDR3 sequence reads: CASSQDTGRLTGELFF. The CDR3 DNA follows: TGTGCCAGCAGCCAAGATACGGGGAGGCTCACCGGGGAGCTGTTTTTT. The chain carries TRBV4-2 and TRBJ2-2; TRBD2 might be the D (6 bases). The germline V gene has CDR1 LGHNA and CDR2 YNFKEQ. This CDR3 contains 16 residues. Trimming took off 0 bases at V and 4 bases at J, with 12 bases between the two ends.

The CDR3 nucleotides are TGTGCCAGCAGTCCCCGGACCGCGAGTTCCTACGAGCAGTACTTC. Translated: CASSPRTASSYEQYF. The V and J genes are TRBV12-3 or TRBV12-4 and TRBJ2-7; D is unresolved. Trimming took 5 bases from V and 1 from J, leaving 15 bases between them. The length of the CDR3 is 15 residues.

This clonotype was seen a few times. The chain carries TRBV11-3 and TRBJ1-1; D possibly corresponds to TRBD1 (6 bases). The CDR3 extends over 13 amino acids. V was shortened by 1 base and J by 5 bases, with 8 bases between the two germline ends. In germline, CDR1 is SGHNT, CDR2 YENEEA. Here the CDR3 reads CASSLVRGTEAFF. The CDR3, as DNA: TGTGCCAGCAGCTTAGTAAGGGGGACTGAAGCTTTCTTT.

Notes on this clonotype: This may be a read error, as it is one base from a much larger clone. Here the CDR3 DNA reads TGTGCCAGCAGCCATTTGGGGGAGCAGTACTTC. Translation: CASSHLGEQYF. The chain links TRBV3-1 to TRBJ2-7; unclear D gene. The CDR3 loop spans 11 amino acids. Germline CDR1 LGHDT, CDR2 YNNKEL (reference sequence). Trimming cost V 3 bases and J 7 bases, with 7 bases left between them.

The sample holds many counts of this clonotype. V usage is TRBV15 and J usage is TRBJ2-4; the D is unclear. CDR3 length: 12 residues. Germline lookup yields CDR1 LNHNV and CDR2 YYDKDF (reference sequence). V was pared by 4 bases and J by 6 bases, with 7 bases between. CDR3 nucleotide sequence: TGTGCCACCAGCACCTTAGTAAACATTCAGTACTTC. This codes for CATSTLVNIQYF.

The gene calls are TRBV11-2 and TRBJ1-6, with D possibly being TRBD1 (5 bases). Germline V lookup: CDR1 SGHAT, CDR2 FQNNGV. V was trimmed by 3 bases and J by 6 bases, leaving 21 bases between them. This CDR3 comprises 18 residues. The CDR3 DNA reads TGTGCCAGCAGCTTTAGTCAACCCCTTCGGGGGGGTAATTCACCCCTCCACTTT. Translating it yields CASSFSQPLRGGNSPLHF. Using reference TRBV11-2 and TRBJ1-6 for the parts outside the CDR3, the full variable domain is EAGVAQSPRYKIIEKRQSVAFWCNPISGHATLYWYQQILGQGPKLLIQFQNNGVVDDSQLPKDRFSAERLKGVDSTLKIQPAKLEDSAVYLCASSFSQPLRGGNSPLHFGNGTRLTVT.

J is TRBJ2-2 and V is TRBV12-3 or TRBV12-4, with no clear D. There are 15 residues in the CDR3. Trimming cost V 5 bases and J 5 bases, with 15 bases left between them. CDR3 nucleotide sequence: TGTGCCAGCAGTCCCTTTCCGGTGGGGACCGGGGAGCTGTTTTTT. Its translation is CASSPFPVGTGELFF.

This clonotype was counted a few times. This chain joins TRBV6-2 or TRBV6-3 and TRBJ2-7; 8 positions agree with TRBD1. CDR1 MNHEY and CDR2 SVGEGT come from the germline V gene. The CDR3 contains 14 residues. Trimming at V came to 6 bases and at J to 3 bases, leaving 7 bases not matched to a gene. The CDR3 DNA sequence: TGTGCCAGCAGAGATCACGGGACAGGCTACGAGCAGTACTTC. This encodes CASRDHGTGYEQYF.

The CDR3 region has the DNA TGTGCCAGCAGCTCGCCAAGGCCGGGAGGGTTCACCGGGGAGCTGTTTTTT. Amino acids: CASSSPRPGGFTGELFF. The V call is TRBV7-8, the J call TRBJ2-2; 8 bases are a match to TRBD2. Unmatched junction bases numbered 11, after V lost 4 bases and J lost 4 bases. The CDR3 loop spans 17 amino acids. Germline V CDR1 and CDR2: SGHVS, FQNEAQ.

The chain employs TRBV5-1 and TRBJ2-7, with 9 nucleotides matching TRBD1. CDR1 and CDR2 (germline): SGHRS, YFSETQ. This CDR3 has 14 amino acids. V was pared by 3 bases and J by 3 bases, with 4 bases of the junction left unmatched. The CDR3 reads CASSWGQGIYEQYF. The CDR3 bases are TGCGCCAGCAGCTGGGGACAGGGAATCTACGAGCAGTACTTC.

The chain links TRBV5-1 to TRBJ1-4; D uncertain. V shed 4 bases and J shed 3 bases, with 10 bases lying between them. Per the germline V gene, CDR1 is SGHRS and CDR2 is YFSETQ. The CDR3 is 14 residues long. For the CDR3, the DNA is TGCGCCAGCAGCGCAGGTGGATCTAATGAAAAACTGTTTTTT. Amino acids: CASSAGGSNEKLFF.

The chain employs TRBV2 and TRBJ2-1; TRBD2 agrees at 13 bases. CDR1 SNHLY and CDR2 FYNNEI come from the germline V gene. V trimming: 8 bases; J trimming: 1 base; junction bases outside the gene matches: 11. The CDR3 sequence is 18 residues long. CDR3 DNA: TGTGCCAGCCGCCGGGTGACTAGCGGGAGGAAGTCCTACAATGAGCAGTTCTTC. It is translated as CASRRVTSGRKSYNEQFF.

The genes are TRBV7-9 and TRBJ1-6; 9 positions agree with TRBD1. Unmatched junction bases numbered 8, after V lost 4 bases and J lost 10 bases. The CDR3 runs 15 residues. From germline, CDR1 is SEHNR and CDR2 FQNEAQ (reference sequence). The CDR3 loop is CASSSSGTGNSPLHF. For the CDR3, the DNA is TGTGCCAGCAGCTCCTCCGGGACAGGGAACTCACCCCTCCACTTT.

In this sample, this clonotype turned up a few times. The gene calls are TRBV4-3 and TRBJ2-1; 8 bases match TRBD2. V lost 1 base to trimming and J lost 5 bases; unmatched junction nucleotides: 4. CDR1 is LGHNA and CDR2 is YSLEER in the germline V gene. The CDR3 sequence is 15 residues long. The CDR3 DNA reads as TGCGCCAGCAGCCAAGTACCGGGAGGGGACAATGAGCAGTTCTTC. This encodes CASSQVPGGDNEQFF.

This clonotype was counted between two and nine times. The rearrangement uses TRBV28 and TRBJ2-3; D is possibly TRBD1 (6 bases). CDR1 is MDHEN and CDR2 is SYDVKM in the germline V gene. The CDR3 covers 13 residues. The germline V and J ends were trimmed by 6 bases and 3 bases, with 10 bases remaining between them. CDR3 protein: CASSKGQTDTQYF. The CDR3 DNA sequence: TGTGCCAGCAGCAAAGGACAGACAGATACGCAGTATTTT.

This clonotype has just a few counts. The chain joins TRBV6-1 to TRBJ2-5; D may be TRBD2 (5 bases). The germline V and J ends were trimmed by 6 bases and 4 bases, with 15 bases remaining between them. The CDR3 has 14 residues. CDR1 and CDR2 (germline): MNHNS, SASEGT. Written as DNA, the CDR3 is TGTGCCAGCAGCTCAGCGGACCGGGTAGAGACCCAGTACTTC. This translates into CASSSADRVETQYF.

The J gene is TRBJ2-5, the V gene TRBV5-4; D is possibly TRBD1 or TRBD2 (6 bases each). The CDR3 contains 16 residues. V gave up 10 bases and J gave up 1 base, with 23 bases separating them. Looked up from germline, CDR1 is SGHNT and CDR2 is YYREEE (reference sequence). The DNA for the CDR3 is TGTGCCTGGGAGGCTCACAGGGTAGGGTCCCAAGAGACCCAGTACTTC. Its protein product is CAWEAHRVGSQETQYF.

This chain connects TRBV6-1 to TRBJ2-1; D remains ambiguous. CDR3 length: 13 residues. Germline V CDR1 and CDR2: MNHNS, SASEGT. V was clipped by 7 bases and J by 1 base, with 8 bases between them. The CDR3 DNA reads TGTGCCAGCACTGATGGGTCCTACAATGAGCAGTTCTTC. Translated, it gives CASTDGSYNEQFF.